This TCR delta chain was identified in a study of TRDV2 sequences in healthy donors (dated by TCRdb to 2018 to 2020). Broadly, across the study: Under 25 single-cell-derived gamma9delta2 T cell clones spanning the full range of antitumor activity were TCR-sequenced and traced within the bulk repertoire.

Receptor libraries were prepared by PCR. The reads were generated on an Illumina MiSeq. The authors' pipeline ran thus. When TRDV repertoire clonotype frequencies were reported, any clonotype that had only a single read was left out. TCRdb called clones afresh from the public reads with CATT; identical DNA rows were later merged. These V and J calls rely on TCRdb rather than the paper's analysis. The sample records some 2,200 delta-chain clones, around 63% of which are singletons. The ten largest account for more than 13% of the sample. The CDR3 measures 15 amino acids from cysteine to phenylalanine. The sequence is cut down to CDR3 DNA, 45 bases in frame from base 1. Trimming takes 2 bases off V and 5 bases off J; junction bases not matched to a gene: 8. The germline V gene supplies CDR1 GEAIGNYY and CDR2 EKD. Study-wide findings and limitations: The observed TCRdelta repertoires were found to be highly focused, yet no correlation was observed between clonotype frequency and the antitumor functional potential of the respective clone. The TCRdelta clonotypes of several highly reactive clones appeared rare, since those clonotypes could not be detected in the bulk sequencing data from the donors of those clones.

Bulk sequencing of complete TCR delta chain (Vdelta2) repertoires was used to follow how often functionally characterized gamma9delta2 T cell clones occurred. The Dutch blood bank was the source from which peripheral blood of anonymous healthy donors was purchased. All of the gamma9delta2 T cells analyzed in the study came from the peripheral blood of healthy donors. As concerns this clone: This receptor's antigen is unknown. No much larger clonotype is one base removed from it; base qualities were not supplied.

Recombination connected TRDV2 to TRDJ1; 9 bases in between match TRDD3. The material sequenced was Vd2+ gamma-delta T cells from blood. Taken with the paper, the label for cell subset or site translates to: TCR Vdelta2-expressing (gamma9delta2) T cells. This TCR was sampled from a human donor in good health. The CDR3 reads CACDKLGDLEDKLIF. In nucleotides, the sequence is TGTGCCTGTGACAAGCTGGGGGATCTGGAAGATAAACTCATCTTT.